This TCR beta chain appears in the sequencing data of a study of T cell responses to AZD1222 COVID-19 vaccine (dated by TCRdb to about 2021). With regard to the full study: AZD1222 recipients with second doses at about 4 weeks or about 12 weeks were pooled, because spike-specific TCR depth and breadth did not differ between schedules. Trial participants were enrolled by age into 18-55, 56-69 and 70-plus year subgroups, with roughly 150, 30 and 60 TCR-sequenced participants respectively. TCR sequencing was performed for 233 trial participants, of whom 200 to 210 were given two doses of AZD1222 and 26 were given two doses of MenACWY control vaccine. Beyond this particular receptor, the publication reports: Participants were mostly white British and included more females than males, and it was suggested by the authors that clonal diversity may have been underestimated. After two AZD1222 doses, spike-specific TCR breadth and depth were significantly higher than at day 0 and than in MenACWY recipients. Reportedly, close to half of the unique spike-specific TCRs recognized epitopes lying outside the regions that are mutated in the B.1.351 and B.1.1.7 variants. Conclusions about previously exposed vaccinees are limited, since just five to seven AZD1222 recipients were seropositive for SARS-CoV-2 at baseline. CD4 TCRs associated with the vaccine covered the entire spike protein, and the dominant responses were in regions 160-218 and 743-854. The 56-69-year group was small, and its depth increase did not reach significance, likely because of low power. Because no samples from the day 14 peak response were available, repertoires could be characterized only after the peak T cell response.

As encoded in the germline V gene, CDR1 is KGHSH while CDR2 is LQKENI. The CDR3 measures 13 amino acids from cysteine to phenylalanine. The entry retains the CDR3 DNA only, 39 bases that are in frame from base 1. Trimming accounts for 6 bases at V and 4 bases at J, while the number of junction bases matched to no gene is 5. Comment on this clone: No cognate antigen has been identified for it. The sample holds no much larger clone one base away, and base qualities are not on file.

The CDR3 regions of human TCRbeta chains were analyzed by immunosequencing. The authors' analysis ran thus. Repertoire TCRs were matched against a reference library of SARS-CoV-2-specific TCRs generated with the MIRA antigen-specificity platform. Breadth meant the fraction of unique TCRs that were SARS-CoV-2-associated, whereas depth meant the fraction of total T cells that were SARS-CoV-2-associated. Using the MIRA data, every spike-specific TCR was mapped to the spike region that the TCR reacted to and assigned to either a CD4 or a CD8 class. Log10-transformed breadth and depth values were compared by one-way ANOVA with Sidak's multiple comparisons tests. In its TCRdb copy, this immuneACCESS table keeps in-frame sequences only and misses some clones. Where compared with another copy, unresolved V genes explain less than half of these, and the others have no known cause. V, J and clone size derive from that table, while D and trimming were established from the DNA sequence. The sample records about 120,000 clones, around nine tenths of which are singletons. Approximately 12% of the sample comes from the top ten.

Taken with the paper, the label for time point translates to: baseline before first vaccination. Vaccinee samples were obtained from the UK trials COV001 and COV002, which included a single-blind randomized controlled phase 2/3 trial of AZD1222 (ChAdOx1 nCoV-19) in healthy adults. Trial participant PBMC samples were collected at day 0 and day 28 after the second dose for TCRbeta chain sequencing. The clonotype was recovered from an adult in good health. Sequences were derived from peripheral blood, sampled on day 0 of AZD1222 vaccination. The chain employs TRBV18 and TRBJ1-1, with 7 bases matching TRBD1. The CDR3 protein sequence reads: CASSYRGPTEAFF. The base sequence is TGTGCCAGCTCTTACAGGGGCCCCACTGAAGCTTTCTTT.